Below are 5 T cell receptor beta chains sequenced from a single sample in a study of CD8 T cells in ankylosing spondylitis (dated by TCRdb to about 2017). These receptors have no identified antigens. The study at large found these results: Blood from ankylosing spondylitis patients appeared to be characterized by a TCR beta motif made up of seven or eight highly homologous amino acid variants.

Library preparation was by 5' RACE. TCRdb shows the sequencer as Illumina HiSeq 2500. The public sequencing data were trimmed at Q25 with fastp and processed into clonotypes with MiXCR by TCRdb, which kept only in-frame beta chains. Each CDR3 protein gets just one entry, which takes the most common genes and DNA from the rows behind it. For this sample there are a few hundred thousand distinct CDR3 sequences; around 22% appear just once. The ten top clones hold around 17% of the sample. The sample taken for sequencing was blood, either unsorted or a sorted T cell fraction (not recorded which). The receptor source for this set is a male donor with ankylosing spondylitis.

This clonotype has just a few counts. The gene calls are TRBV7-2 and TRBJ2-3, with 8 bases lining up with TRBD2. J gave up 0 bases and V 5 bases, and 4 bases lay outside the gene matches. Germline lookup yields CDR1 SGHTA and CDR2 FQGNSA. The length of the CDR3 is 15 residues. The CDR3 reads CASSNSGTSTDTQYF. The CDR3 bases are TGTGCCAGCAGCAATAGCGGGACTAGCACAGATACGCAGTATTTT.

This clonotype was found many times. Written as DNA, the CDR3 is TGTGCCAGCAGTTCGGACAGGCCTAACACCGGGGAGCTGTTTTTT. Its translation: CASSSDRPNTGELFF. The rearrangement joins TRBV12-3 or TRBV12-4 to TRBJ2-2; the match to TRBD1 covers 7 bases. The CDR3 is 15 residues long. V shed 4 bases and J 2 bases; nucleotides not matched to a gene: 4.

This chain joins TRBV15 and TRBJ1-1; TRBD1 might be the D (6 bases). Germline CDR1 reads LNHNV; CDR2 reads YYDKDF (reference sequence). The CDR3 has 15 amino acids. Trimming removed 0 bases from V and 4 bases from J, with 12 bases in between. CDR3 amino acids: CATSRDLSRGTEAFF. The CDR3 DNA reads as TGTGCCACCAGCAGAGATCTAAGCAGGGGCACTGAAGCTTTCTTT.

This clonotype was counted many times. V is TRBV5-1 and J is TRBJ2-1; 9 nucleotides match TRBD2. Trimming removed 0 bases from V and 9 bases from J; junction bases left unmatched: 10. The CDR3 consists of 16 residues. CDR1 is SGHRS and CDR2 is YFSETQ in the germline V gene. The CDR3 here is CASSLVPSGNSGEQFF. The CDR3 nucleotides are TGCGCCAGCAGCTTGGTCCCTAGCGGGAATTCCGGTGAGCAGTTCTTC.

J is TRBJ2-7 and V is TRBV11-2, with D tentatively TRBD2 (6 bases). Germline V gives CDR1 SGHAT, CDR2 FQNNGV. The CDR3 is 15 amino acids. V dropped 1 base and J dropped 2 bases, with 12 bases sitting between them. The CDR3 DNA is TGTGCCAGCAGCTTAGGTCTGCCGGGGGCCTACGAGCAGTACTTC. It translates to CASSLGLPGAYEQYF.